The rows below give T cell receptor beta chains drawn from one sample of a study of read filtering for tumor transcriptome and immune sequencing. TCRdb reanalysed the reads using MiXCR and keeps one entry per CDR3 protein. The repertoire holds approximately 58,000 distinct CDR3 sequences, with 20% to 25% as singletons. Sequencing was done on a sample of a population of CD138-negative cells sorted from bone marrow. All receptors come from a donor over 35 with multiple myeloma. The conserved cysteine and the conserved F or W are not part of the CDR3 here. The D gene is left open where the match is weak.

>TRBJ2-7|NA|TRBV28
ASTRAVRYEQY
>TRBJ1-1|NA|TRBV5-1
ASSTTGRIRETEAF
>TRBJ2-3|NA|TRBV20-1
SAGDSSRTDTQY
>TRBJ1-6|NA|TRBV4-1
ASSQVYGQLNSPLH
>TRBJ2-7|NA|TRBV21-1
ASIVGGSYEQY
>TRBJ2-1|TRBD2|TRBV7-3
ASSLWGGGSYNEQF
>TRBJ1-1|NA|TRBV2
ASSSTGYTEAF
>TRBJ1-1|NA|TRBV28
ASRPLRAGAMNTEAF
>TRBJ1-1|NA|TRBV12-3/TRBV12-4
ASSLASREAF
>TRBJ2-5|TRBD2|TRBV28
ASSLASGKVETQY
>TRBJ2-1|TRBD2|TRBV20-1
SAREGGRGYNEQF
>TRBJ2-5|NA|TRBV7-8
ASSLGLDFHETQY
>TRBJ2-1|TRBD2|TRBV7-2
ASSPSRAGVDNEQF
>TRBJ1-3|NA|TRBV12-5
ASLDNRSGNTIY
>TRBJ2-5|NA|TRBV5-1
ASSLVEGETQY
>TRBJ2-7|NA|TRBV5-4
ASSPDGSSYEQY
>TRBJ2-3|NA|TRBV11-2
ASSLAGADTQY
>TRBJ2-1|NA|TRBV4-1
ASSQVGVGSYNEQF
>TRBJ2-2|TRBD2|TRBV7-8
ASSPPLAANTGELF
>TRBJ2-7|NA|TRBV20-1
CARDPRAGDAYEQY
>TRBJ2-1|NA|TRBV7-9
ASSFLDEQF
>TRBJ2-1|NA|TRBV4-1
ASSRAFLANEQF
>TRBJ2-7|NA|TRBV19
ASSKADSYEQY
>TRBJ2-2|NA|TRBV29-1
SVEGAGELF
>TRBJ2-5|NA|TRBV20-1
SARRTAQETQY
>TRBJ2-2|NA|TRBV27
ASSFGPLTGELF
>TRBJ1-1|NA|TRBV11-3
ASTPLSRAEAF
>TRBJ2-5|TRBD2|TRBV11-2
ASSFVAGGLGETQY
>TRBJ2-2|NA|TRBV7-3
ASSLGPYTGELF
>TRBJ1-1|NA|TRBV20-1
SARDPGQQAF
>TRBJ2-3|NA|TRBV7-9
ASSAAGFSDTQY
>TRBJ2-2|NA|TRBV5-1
ASRPLTAGPNTGELF
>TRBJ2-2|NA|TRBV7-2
ASATSVGGELF
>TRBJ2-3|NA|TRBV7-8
ASSSSRDTQY
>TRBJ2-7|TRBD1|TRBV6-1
ASSARQGHEQY
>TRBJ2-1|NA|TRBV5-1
ASSQQGEGEQF
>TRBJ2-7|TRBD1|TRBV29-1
SVRQGGSREQY
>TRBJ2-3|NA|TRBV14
ASSRAGTSDTQY
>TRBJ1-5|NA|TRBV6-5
ASSFSGVDQPQH
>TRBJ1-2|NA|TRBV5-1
ASSLEGANYGYT
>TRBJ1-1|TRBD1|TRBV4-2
ASSQSDRGRPKTEAF
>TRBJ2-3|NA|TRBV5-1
ASSSYGDTQY
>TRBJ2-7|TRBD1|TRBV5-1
ASKFDWTGGYEQY
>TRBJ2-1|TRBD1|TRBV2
ASSGTALNGQL
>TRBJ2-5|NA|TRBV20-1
SAPILTGETQY
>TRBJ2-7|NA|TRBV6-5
ASSYSSRGEWDEQY
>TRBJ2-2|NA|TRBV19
ASRPLSRGTGELF
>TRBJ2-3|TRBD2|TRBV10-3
AILTSGGHAQY
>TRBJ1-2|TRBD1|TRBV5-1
ASATGDSLYGFT
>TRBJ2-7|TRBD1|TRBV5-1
ASSPTGTGSYEQY
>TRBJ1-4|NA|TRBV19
ASSTTWGEKLF
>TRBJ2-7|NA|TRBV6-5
AAMTGRNEQY
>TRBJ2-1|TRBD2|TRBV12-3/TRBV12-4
ASSLTRGEGEQF
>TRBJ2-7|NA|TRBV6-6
ASSQWGKGPRGYEQY
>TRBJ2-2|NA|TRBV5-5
ASSLSRDRNTGELF
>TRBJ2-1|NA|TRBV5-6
ASSVPTSSEQF
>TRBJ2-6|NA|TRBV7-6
ASSLESSGANVLT